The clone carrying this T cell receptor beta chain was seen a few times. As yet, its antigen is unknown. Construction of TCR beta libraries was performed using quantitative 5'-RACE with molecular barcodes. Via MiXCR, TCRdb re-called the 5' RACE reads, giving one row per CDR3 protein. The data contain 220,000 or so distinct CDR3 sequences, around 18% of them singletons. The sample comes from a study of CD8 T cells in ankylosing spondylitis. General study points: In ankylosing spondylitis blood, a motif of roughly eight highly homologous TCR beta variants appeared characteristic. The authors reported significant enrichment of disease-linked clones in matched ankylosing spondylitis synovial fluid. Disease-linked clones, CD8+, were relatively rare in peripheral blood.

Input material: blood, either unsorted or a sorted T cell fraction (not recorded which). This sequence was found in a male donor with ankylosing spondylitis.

The CDR3 loop reads CASSFEASEQFF. The CDR3 DNA follows: TGTGCCAGCAGCTTTGAAGCCTCGGAGCAGTTCTTC. The chain combines TRBV7-9 with TRBJ2-1; no firm D call. The CDR3 is 12 residues long. Trimming left V 3 bases short and J 10 bases short, with 10 bases between. CDR1 SEHNR and CDR2 FQNEAQ come from the germline V gene (reference sequence).